Below, one T cell receptor beta chain is given with its context. The V gene lost 3 bases and the J gene lost 10 bases, with 18 bases spanning the gap. Germline CDR1 SQVTM, CDR2 ANQGSEA. The length of the CDR3 is 13 residues. The sample comes from a study of blood T cell repertoires in COVID-19. Study overall: Acute and convalescent COVID-19 samples came from the United States, Italy and Spain. Sample material is recorded as cDNA or gDNA derived from T cells, B-cell-depleted T cells, or PBMCs.

In the authors' workflow: The authors estimated nucleated cell counts from reference gene primer amplification. TCRdb's table, derived via immunoSEQ multiplex PCR, lists solely in-frame clones and lacks some. V, J and clone size are those of that table, while D and trimming were read from the DNA. The sample records about 240,000 clones, 85% to 90% being singletons. The V gene is TRBV29-1, the J gene TRBJ1-2; no reliable D call. The clonotype was recovered from a woman in her 70s with active or convalescent COVID-19. The sequenced sample consisted of peripheral blood. For the CDR3, the DNA is TGCAGCGTTGAGGACTTTTTTCGAAATGACTACACCTTC. This gives the protein CSVEDFFRNDYTF.